The clone carrying this T cell receptor (beta chain) was found many times. TCRdb redid the calling of the 5' RACE reads with MiXCR, one entry per CDR3 protein. This sample carries approximately 700,000 distinct CDR3 sequences, 15% to 20% of them seen once, and the ten largest clones take around 13%. The V and J ends lost 6 bases and 4 bases, in that order; junction bases with no gene match: 9. This CDR3 is built from 16 residues. This specimen belongs to a study of identical twins. These same data were also listed under a study on T cells expressing NK-cell markers.

Sequenced input: PBMCs. This chain uses TRBV12-3 or TRBV12-4 with TRBJ2-2, with 9 bases fitting TRBD1. This clonotype was sampled from a woman aged 18-29 years in good health. CDR3 nucleotides: TGTGCCAGCAGCCCTAGGACAGGGGCCGTCACCGGGGAGCTGTTTTTT. Residues: CASSPRTGAVTGELFF.